The rows below give T cell receptor beta chains drawn from one sample of a study of T cell responses to AZD1222 COVID-19 vaccine. TCRdb's table, derived via immunoSEQ multiplex PCR, lists solely in-frame clones and lacks some. Of about 94,000 clones in the sample, more than 70% were seen once. Sequences were derived from peripheral blood, sampled on day 0 of AZD1222 vaccination. These receptor sequences come from an adult in good health. CDR3s include the opening cysteine and the closing phenylalanine or tryptophan. D genes are given only for firm matches. The size of a clone is reported for some rows only, either as once, few or many, or as a class for expanded clones.

v_gene: TRBV30; j_gene: TRBJ1-2; abundance: .; d_gene: TRBD1; CDR3aa: CAWIRDRGLRGYTF; CDR3nt: TGTGCCTGGATAAGAGACAGGGGGCTCCGGGGCTACACCTTC
v_gene: TRBV7-9; j_gene: TRBJ2-5; abundance: .; d_gene: .; CDR3aa: CASQGGAKQETQYF; CDR3nt: TGTGCCAGCCAGGGGGGGGCGAAGCAAGAGACCCAGTACTTC
v_gene: TRBV6-1; j_gene: TRBJ1-6; abundance: .; d_gene: TRBD1; CDR3aa: CASSGVRGQLNSPLHF; CDR3nt: TGTGCCAGCAGTGGAGTTAGGGGACAGCTTAATTCACCCCTCCACTTT
v_gene: TRBV5-8; j_gene: TRBJ2-5; abundance: .; d_gene: .; CDR3aa: CASSFSRGPQETQYF; CDR3nt: TGTGCCAGCAGCTTTAGCAGGGGACCTCAAGAGACCCAGTACTTC
v_gene: TRBV27; j_gene: TRBJ2-1; abundance: few; d_gene: TRBD2; CDR3aa: CASSLSLAGGYNEQFF; CDR3nt: TGTGCCAGCAGTTTATCCCTAGCGGGCGGCTACAATGAGCAGTTCTTC
v_gene: TRBV5-1; j_gene: TRBJ1-2; abundance: .; d_gene: .; CDR3aa: CASSLTGTSYGYTF; CDR3nt: TGCGCCAGCAGCTTAACCGGGACAAGCTATGGCTACACCTTC
v_gene: TRBV3-1/TRBV3-2; j_gene: TRBJ2-5; abundance: .; d_gene: .; CDR3aa: CASSPLYETQYF; CDR3nt: TGTGCCAGCAGCCCCTTGTACGAGACCCAGTACTTC
v_gene: TRBV15; j_gene: TRBJ2-3; abundance: .; d_gene: .; CDR3aa: CATSRATDTQYF; CDR3nt: TGTGCCACCAGCAGAGCTACAGATACGCAGTATTTT
v_gene: TRBV9; j_gene: TRBJ1-4; abundance: .; d_gene: TRBD1; CDR3aa: CASSRGDRSNEKLFF; CDR3nt: TGTGCCAGCAGCCGGGGGGACAGAAGTAATGAAAAACTGTTTTTT
v_gene: TRBV29-1; j_gene: TRBJ2-7; abundance: .; d_gene: TRBD2; CDR3aa: CSVEDQSGGPDEQYF; CDR3nt: TGCAGCGTTGAAGATCAGAGCGGGGGTCCCGACGAGCAGTACTTC
v_gene: TRBV5-1; j_gene: TRBJ1-1; abundance: .; d_gene: .; CDR3aa: CASSLSGDTEAFF; CDR3nt: TGCGCCAGCAGCTTGTCAGGGGACACTGAAGCTTTCTTT
v_gene: TRBV11-2; j_gene: TRBJ2-7; abundance: .; d_gene: TRBD1; CDR3aa: CASSSTGVHYEQYF; CDR3nt: TGTGCCAGCAGCTCCACAGGGGTCCACTACGAGCAGTACTTC
v_gene: TRBV5-1; j_gene: TRBJ2-6; abundance: .; d_gene: .; CDR3aa: CASSLVRQTSGANVLTF; CDR3nt: TGCGCCAGCAGCTTGGTCAGGCAGACCTCTGGGGCCAACGTCCTGACTTTC
v_gene: TRBV30; j_gene: TRBJ1-6; abundance: .; d_gene: .; CDR3aa: CAWTEGNSPLHF; CDR3nt: TGTGCCTGGACAGAGGGTAATTCACCCCTCCACTTT
v_gene: TRBV19; j_gene: TRBJ2-2; abundance: .; d_gene: .; CDR3aa: CASGKRTGELFF; CDR3nt: TGTGCCAGTGGTAAACGCACCGGGGAGCTGTTTTTT
v_gene: TRBV5-6; j_gene: TRBJ2-3; abundance: .; d_gene: .; CDR3aa: CASSTLWPGSTDTQYF; CDR3nt: TGTGCCAGCAGCACTTTATGGCCAGGCTCCACAGATACGCAGTATTTT
v_gene: TRBV12-3/TRBV12-4; j_gene: TRBJ1-2; abundance: .; d_gene: .; CDR3aa: CASSPAGGTGYTF; CDR3nt: TGTGCCAGCAGTCCCGCCGGGGGCACTGGCTACACCTTC
v_gene: TRBV7-9; j_gene: TRBJ1-1; abundance: .; d_gene: .; CDR3aa: CASSPIAVGTLGRAFF; CDR3nt: TGTGCCAGCAGCCCGATCGCAGTCGGGACACTGGGTAGAGCTTTCTTT
v_gene: TRBV19; j_gene: TRBJ2-3; abundance: .; d_gene: TRBD1; CDR3aa: CASSIKTGGQKDTQYF; CDR3nt: TGTGCCAGTAGTATAAAGACAGGGGGCCAAAAAGATACGCAGTATTTT
v_gene: TRBV6-5; j_gene: TRBJ2-7; abundance: .; d_gene: .; CDR3aa: CASSYATSYEQYF; CDR3nt: TGTGCCAGCAGTTACGCCACATCCTACGAGCAGTACTTC
v_gene: TRBV7-9; j_gene: TRBJ1-2; abundance: .; d_gene: TRBD1; CDR3aa: CASSSGTGGYGYTF; CDR3nt: TGTGCCAGCAGCTCCGGGACAGGGGGCTATGGCTACACCTTC
v_gene: TRBV18; j_gene: TRBJ2-5; abundance: .; d_gene: .; CDR3aa: CASSRGEQETQYF; CDR3nt: TGTGCCAGCTCACGCGGGGAACAAGAGACCCAGTACTTC
v_gene: TRBV19; j_gene: TRBJ1-4; abundance: .; d_gene: .; CDR3aa: CASSIQGFNEKLFF; CDR3nt: TGTGCCAGTAGTATACAGGGCTTCAATGAAAAACTGTTTTTT
v_gene: TRBV29-1; j_gene: TRBJ2-5; abundance: .; d_gene: TRBD2; CDR3aa: CSVGWGEGETQYF; CDR3nt: TGCAGCGTTGGATGGGGGGAGGGAGAGACCCAGTACTTC
v_gene: TRBV7-8; j_gene: TRBJ2-2; abundance: .; d_gene: .; CDR3aa: CASSLVTNTGELFF; CDR3nt: TGTGCCAGCAGCTTAGTAACGAACACCGGGGAGCTGTTTTTT
v_gene: TRBV21-1; j_gene: TRBJ2-7; abundance: .; d_gene: .; CDR3aa: CASSKAKQYEQYF; CDR3nt: TGTGCCAGCAGCAAAGCTAAACAGTACGAGCAGTACTTC
v_gene: TRBV30; j_gene: TRBJ1-5; abundance: once; d_gene: TRBD1; CDR3aa: CAWGGQGNQPQHF; CDR3nt: TGTGCCTGGGGGGGACAGGGAAATCAGCCCCAGCATTTT
v_gene: TRBV7-9; j_gene: TRBJ1-2; abundance: .; d_gene: .; CDR3aa: CASSLLRLGGYTF; CDR3nt: TGTGCCAGCAGCTTATTGCGGCTGGGGGGCTACACCTTC
v_gene: TRBV6-2/TRBV6-3; j_gene: TRBJ2-3; abundance: .; d_gene: TRBD2; CDR3aa: CASSYNPRQRGGTDTQYF; CDR3nt: TGTGCCAGCAGTTACAACCCTCGCCAGCGGGGGGGCACAGATACGCAGTATTTT
v_gene: TRBV11-2; j_gene: TRBJ1-6; abundance: .; d_gene: .; CDR3aa: CASSLVGPLSKGNSPLHF; CDR3nt: TGTGCCAGCAGCTTAGTTGGTCCCCTATCAAAGGGTAATTCACCCCTCCACTTT
v_gene: TRBV7-2; j_gene: TRBJ1-3; abundance: few; d_gene: .; CDR3aa: CASSTPGPNTIYF; CDR3nt: TGTGCCAGCAGCACACCGGGACCAAACACCATATATTTT
v_gene: TRBV7-9; j_gene: TRBJ1-1; abundance: .; d_gene: .; CDR3aa: CASSLQGQRDTEAFF; CDR3nt: TGTGCCAGCAGCTTACAAGGACAGAGGGACACTGAAGCTTTCTTT
v_gene: TRBV5-1; j_gene: TRBJ2-1; abundance: .; d_gene: .; CDR3aa: CASSINVQGKSSYNEQFF; CDR3nt: TGCGCCAGCAGCATTAACGTACAGGGTAAAAGCTCCTACAATGAGCAGTTCTTC
v_gene: TRBV9; j_gene: TRBJ2-3; abundance: .; d_gene: .; CDR3aa: CASSPRGSLTDTQYF; CDR3nt: TGTGCCAGCAGCCCCCGGGGGAGCCTCACAGATACGCAGTATTTT
v_gene: TRBV6-2/TRBV6-3; j_gene: TRBJ1-6; abundance: .; d_gene: .; CDR3aa: CASSDQGLVGSPLHF; CDR3nt: TGTGCCAGCAGCGACCAGGGGTTGGTGGGATCACCCCTCCACTTT
v_gene: TRBV9; j_gene: TRBJ2-3; abundance: once; d_gene: .; CDR3aa: CASSVASSDTQYF; CDR3nt: TGTGCCAGCAGCGTCGCTAGCTCTGATACGCAGTATTTT
v_gene: TRBV5-8; j_gene: TRBJ2-7; abundance: .; d_gene: .; CDR3aa: CASSMSPTVPYEQYF; CDR3nt: TGTGCCAGCAGCATGAGCCCGACTGTTCCCTACGAGCAGTACTTC
v_gene: TRBV7-7; j_gene: TRBJ2-7; abundance: once; d_gene: TRBD2; CDR3aa: CASSLKGSERGYYEQYF; CDR3nt: TGTGCCAGCAGCTTAAAAGGGTCCGAGCGGGGATACTACGAGCAGTACTTC
v_gene: TRBV7-2; j_gene: TRBJ2-1; abundance: .; d_gene: .; CDR3aa: CASSFVADSYNEQFF; CDR3nt: TGTGCCAGCAGCTTCGTAGCGGATTCCTACAATGAGCAGTTCTTC
v_gene: TRBV15; j_gene: TRBJ2-1; abundance: few; d_gene: .; CDR3aa: CATSQGLAVSYNEQFF; CDR3nt: TGTGCCACCAGCCAGGGGCTAGCGGTTTCCTACAATGAGCAGTTCTTC
v_gene: TRBV30; j_gene: TRBJ2-3; abundance: .; d_gene: TRBD2; CDR3aa: CAWNLVLAGSTDTQYF; CDR3nt: TGTGCCTGGAACCTTGTACTAGCGGGGAGCACAGATACGCAGTATTTT